Reported below is one TCR beta chain. This sample stems from a study of control samples from healthy donors and cancer patients. Some clones are missing from TCRdb's copy, which holds only in-frame ones; the method was immunoSEQ multiplex PCR. Of approximately 230,000 clones in the sample, roughly 82% were seen once. The CDR3 sequence is 11 residues long. Germline CDR1 MNHEY, CDR2 SVGAGI. The V end was cut by 6 bases, the J end by 10 bases, with 11 bases between. V and J are TRBV6-5 and TRBJ2-3, with D tentatively TRBD1 (5 bases). The sequenced sample was PBMCs. The TCR sequence derives from a woman aged 55-69 years with lung cancer. CDR3 nucleotide sequence: TGTGCCAGCAGCCTCAGCAGGGCGCAGTATTTT. Protein product: CASSLSRAQYF.